These 9 T cell receptor beta chains originate from one sample sequenced in a study of T-cell memory formation after mild COVID-19 (dated by TCRdb to the early 2020s). Receptor libraries were prepared by 5' RACE. The instrument was an Illumina NovaSeq 6000. The public reads were reanalyzed by TCRdb: fastp trimming at Q25, MiXCR alignment, in-frame beta chains only. Entries are consolidated by CDR3 protein sequence, retaining the most common genes and DNA. A total of about 560,000 distinct CDR3 sequences appear in this sample, about a sixth of them only once. Jointly, the top ten make up about 11% of the sample. The sequencing input was PBMCs or a T cell subset sorted from them (not recorded which). The receptor set was obtained from an adult woman who had mild COVID-19 (a few samples of this study predate the infection). The sample titles of this study are shuffled in the database, so cell type and time point are left out; the donor was told from shared clones.

A few counts support this clonotype. The chain employs TRBV5-1 and TRBJ2-2; either TRBD1 or TRBD2 may fit D (5 bases each). V was pared by 4 bases and J by 3 bases, with 16 bases between. Germline CDR1 SGHRS, CDR2 YFSETQ. The CDR3 totals 16 residues. The CDR3 bases are TGCGCCAGCAGCACGAGGACTGGGACGGACACCGGGGAGCTGTTTTTT. Residues: CASSTRTGTDTGELFF.

This clonotype has only a few counts. The V call is TRBV5-1, the J call TRBJ2-1, with 10 bases that match TRBD1. Looked up from germline, CDR1 is SGHRS and CDR2 is YFSETQ. V gave up 4 bases and J gave up 6 bases; unmatched junction bases: 7. The CDR3 runs 15 residues. CDR3 bases: TGCGCCAGCAGCCCGGGGACAGGGGTGATCAATGAGCAGTTCTTC. It is translated as CASSPGTGVINEQFF.

This clonotype was found many times. This chain joins TRBV12-3 or TRBV12-4 and TRBJ2-7; no clear D. This CDR3 is built from 12 residues. Deletions cut 7 bases from V and 0 bases from J, with 7 bases between. As DNA, the CDR3 is TGTGCCAGCACCCCTGACTCCTACGAGCAGTACTTC. This sequence encodes CASTPDSYEQYF.

This chain uses TRBV29-1 with TRBJ2-6; D is unresolved. V lost 4 bases, J lost 0 bases, and 10 bases lay in between. Per the germline V gene, CDR1 is SQVTM and CDR2 is ANQGSEA. The CDR3 has 15 residues. In DNA, the CDR3 is TGCAGCGTTGCAGGAACAGACTCTGGGGCCAACGTCCTGACTTTC. It yields the protein CSVAGTDSGANVLTF. Supplemented by reference TRBV29-1 and TRBJ2-6, the full variable domain reads SAVISQKPSRDICQRGTSLTIQCQVDSQVTMMFWYRQQPGQSLTLIATANQGSEATYESGFVIDKFPISRPNLTFSTLTVSNMSPEDSSIYLCSVAGTDSGANVLTFGAGSRLTVL.

This clonotype was counted between two and nine times. The chain joins TRBV20-1 to TRBJ2-1; 9 nucleotides align to TRBD2. J was trimmed by 4 bases and V by 2 bases; bases with no gene match: 6. CDR1 is DFQATT, CDR2 SNEGSKA, per germline (reference sequence). This CDR3 is built from 15 residues. CDR3 bases: TGCAGTGCTAGATTGTCTAGCGGGAATTACAATGAGCAGTTCTTC. Encoded protein: CSARLSSGNYNEQFF.

There are a few counts of this clonotype. The rearrangement uses TRBV6-1 and TRBJ2-1; 10 bases align to TRBD1. Trimming at V came to 5 bases and at J to 3 bases, leaving 7 bases not matched to a gene. The CDR3 is 16 amino acids. Per germline, CDR1 MNHNS and CDR2 SASEGT. The CDR3, as DNA: TGTGCCAGCAGTCGCCGGGGACAGGGGTTCTACAATGAGCAGTTCTTC. Amino acid sequence: CASSRRGQGFYNEQFF.

This clonotype was seen only a few times. The V gene is TRBV7-2, the J gene TRBJ2-7, with D possibly TRBD1 on 6 matching bases. V was cut by 7 bases and J by 2 bases, with 12 bases left in between. Germline lookup yields CDR1 SGHTA and CDR2 FQGNSA. This CDR3 spans 13 amino acids. This chain's CDR3 is CASKADSAYEQYF. As DNA, the CDR3 is TGTGCCAGCAAGGCGGACAGTGCCTACGAGCAGTACTTC.

The rearrangement links TRBV12-3 or TRBV12-4 to TRBJ2-1; TRBD2 aligns across 7 bases. V trimming: 6 bases; J trimming: 0 bases; junction bases outside the gene matches: 14. CDR3 length equals 18 residues. DNA of the CDR3: TGTGCCAGCAGCTCCCTTCGAGCGGGGCTCCCCTCCTACAATGAGCAGTTCTTC. Translation: CASSSLRAGLPSYNEQFF.

This clonotype has only a few counts. The V gene is TRBV5-1, the J gene TRBJ2-5; 7 bases are a match to TRBD1. The CDR3 totals 17 residues. The trim removed 0 bases at V and 0 bases at J, leaving 8 bases unmatched. In germline, CDR1 is SGHRS, CDR2 YFSETQ. The DNA for the CDR3 is TGCGCCAGCAGCTTGGAAGAGGCGGACAGGTACCAAGAGACCCAGTACTTC. As protein: CASSLEEADRYQETQYF.